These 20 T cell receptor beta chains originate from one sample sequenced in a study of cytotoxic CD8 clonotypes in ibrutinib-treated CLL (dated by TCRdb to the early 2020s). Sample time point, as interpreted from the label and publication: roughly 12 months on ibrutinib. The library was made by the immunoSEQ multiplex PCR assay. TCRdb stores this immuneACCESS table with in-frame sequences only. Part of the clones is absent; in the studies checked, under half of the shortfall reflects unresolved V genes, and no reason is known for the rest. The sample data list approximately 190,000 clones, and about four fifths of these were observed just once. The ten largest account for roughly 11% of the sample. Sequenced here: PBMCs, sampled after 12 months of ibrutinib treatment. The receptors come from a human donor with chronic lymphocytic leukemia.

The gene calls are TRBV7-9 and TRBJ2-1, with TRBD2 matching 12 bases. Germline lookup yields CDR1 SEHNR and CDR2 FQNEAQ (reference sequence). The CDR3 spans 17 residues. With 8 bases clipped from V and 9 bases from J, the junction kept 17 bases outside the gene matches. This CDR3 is CASFGLAGGPDLFEQFF. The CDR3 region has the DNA TGTGCCAGCTTTGGGCTAGCGGGAGGGCCGGACCTTTTTGAGCAGTTCTTC.

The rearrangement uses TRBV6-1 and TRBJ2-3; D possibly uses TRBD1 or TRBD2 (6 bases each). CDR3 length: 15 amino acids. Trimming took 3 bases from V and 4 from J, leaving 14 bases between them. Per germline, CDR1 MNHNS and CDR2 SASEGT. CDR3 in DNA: TGTGCCAGCAGTGAGCAACCGGGGGCCCCAGATACGCAGTATTTT. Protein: CASSEQPGAPDTQYF.

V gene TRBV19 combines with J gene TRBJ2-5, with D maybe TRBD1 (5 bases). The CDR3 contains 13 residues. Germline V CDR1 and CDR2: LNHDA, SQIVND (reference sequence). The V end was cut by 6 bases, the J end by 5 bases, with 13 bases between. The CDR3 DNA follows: TGTGCCAGTAGCGGACAATCAGGGGAGACCCAGTACTTC. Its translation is CASSGQSGETQYF.

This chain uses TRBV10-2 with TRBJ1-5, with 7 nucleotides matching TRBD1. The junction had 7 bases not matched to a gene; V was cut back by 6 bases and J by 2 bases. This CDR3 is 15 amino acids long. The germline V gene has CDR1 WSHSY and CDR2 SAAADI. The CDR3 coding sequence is TGCGCCAGCAGCTCCCAGGGGGGAGGCAATCAGCCCCAGCATTTT. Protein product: CASSSQGGGNQPQHF.

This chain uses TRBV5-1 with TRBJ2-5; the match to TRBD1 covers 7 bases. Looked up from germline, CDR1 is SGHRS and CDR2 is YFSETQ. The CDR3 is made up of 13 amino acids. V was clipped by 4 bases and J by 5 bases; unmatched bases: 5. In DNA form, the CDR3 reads TGCGCCAGCAGCCCGGAACAGGGGGAGACCCAGTACTTC. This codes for CASSPEQGETQYF.

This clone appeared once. As DNA, the CDR3 is TGCGCCAGCAGCTTGTATTCCGGGACTAGCAAGTACGAGCAGTACTTC. Translated, it gives CASSLYSGTSKYEQYF. The chain has TRBV5-1 and TRBJ2-7, with 9 bases aligning to TRBD2. V was clipped by 1 base and J by 4 bases; unmatched bases: 9. The CDR3 loop spans 16 amino acids. Germline CDR1 SGHRS, CDR2 YFSETQ. The full variable domain, with the rest looked up from reference TRBV5-1 and TRBJ2-7, is KAGVTQTPRYLIKTRGQQVTLSCSPISGHRSVSWYQQTPGQGLQFLFEYFSETQRNKGNFPGRFSGRQFSNSRSEMNVSTLELGDSALYLCASSLYSGTSKYEQYFGPGTRLTVT.

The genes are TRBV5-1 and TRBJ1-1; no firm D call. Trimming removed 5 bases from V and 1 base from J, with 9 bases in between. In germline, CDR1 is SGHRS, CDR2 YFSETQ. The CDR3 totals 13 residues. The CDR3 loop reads CASSMGKNTEAFF. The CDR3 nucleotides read TGCGCCAGCAGTATGGGGAAGAACACTGAAGCTTTCTTT.

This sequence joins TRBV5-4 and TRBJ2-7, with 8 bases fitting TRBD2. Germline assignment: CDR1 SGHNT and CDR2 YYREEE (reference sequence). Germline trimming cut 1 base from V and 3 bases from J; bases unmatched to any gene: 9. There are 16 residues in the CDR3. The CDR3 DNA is TGTGCCAGCAGCTTGAGTATGAGCGGGAGAGTCTACGAGCAGTACTTC. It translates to CASSLSMSGRVYEQYF.

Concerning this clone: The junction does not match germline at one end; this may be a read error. The CDR3 region has the DNA TGTGCTAGCAGCTTCCAGCGGGGGGGCCCGGAGACCCAGTACTTC. Translating it yields CASSFQRGGPETQYF. V is TRBV7-7 and J is TRBJ2-5, with 10 nucleotides matching TRBD2. The length of the CDR3 is 15 residues. From germline, CDR1 is SSHAT and CDR2 FNYEAQ (reference sequence).

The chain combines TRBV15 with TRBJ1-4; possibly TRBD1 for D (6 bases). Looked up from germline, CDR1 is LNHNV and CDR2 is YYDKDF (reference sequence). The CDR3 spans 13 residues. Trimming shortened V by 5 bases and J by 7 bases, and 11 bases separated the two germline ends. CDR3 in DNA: TGTGCCACCAGCGACAGGACGAGTGAAAAACTGTTTTTT. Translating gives CATSDRTSEKLFF.

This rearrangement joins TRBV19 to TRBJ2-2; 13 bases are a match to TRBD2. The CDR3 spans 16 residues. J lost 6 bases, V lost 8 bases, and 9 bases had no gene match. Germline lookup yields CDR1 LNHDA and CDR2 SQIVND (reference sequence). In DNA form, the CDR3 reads TGTGCCAGTCGGACTAGCGGGAGACTACGGTCCGGGGAGCTGTTTTTT. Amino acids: CASRTSGRLRSGELFF.

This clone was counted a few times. As DNA, the CDR3 is TGTGCCAGCAGCACCAACCAGGGGAACTATGGCTACACCTTC. Protein sequence: CASSTNQGNYGYTF. V gene TRBV7-8 combines with J gene TRBJ1-2, with a weak D call TRBD1 (6 bases). Germline CDR1 and CDR2: SGHVS and FQNEAQ. V lost 5 bases to trimming and J lost 2 bases, with 12 bases between them. This CDR3 contains 14 residues.

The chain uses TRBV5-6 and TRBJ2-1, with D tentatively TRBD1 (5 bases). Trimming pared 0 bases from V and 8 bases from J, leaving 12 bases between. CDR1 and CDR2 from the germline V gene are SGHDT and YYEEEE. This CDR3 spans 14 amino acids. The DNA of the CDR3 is TGTGCCAGCAGCTTGGTAGGCAGGGCCCATGAGCAGTTCTTC. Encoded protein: CASSLVGRAHEQFF.

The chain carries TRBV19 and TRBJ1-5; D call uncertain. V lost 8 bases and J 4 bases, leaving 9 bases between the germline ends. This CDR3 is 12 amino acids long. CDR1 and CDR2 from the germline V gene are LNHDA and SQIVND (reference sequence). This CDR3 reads CASLAGNQPQHF. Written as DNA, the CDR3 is TGTGCCAGTCTAGCTGGGAATCAGCCCCAGCATTTT.

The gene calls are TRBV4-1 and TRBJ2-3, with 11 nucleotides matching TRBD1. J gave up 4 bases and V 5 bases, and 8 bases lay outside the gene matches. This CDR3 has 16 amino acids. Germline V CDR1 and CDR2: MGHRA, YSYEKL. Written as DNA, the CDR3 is TGCGCCAGCAGCGCCGGACAGGGGGCGCGCCCAGATACGCAGTATTTT. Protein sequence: CASSAGQGARPDTQYF.

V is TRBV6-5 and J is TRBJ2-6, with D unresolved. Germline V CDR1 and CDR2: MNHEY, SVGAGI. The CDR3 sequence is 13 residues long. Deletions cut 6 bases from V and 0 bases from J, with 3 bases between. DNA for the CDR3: TGTGCCAGCAGAGACTCTGGGGCCAACGTCCTGACTTTC. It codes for CASRDSGANVLTF.

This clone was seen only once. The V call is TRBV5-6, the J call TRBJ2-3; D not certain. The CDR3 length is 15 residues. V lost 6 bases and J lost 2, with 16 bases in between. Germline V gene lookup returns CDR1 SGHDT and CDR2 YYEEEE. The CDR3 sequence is CASIRSRYYTDTQYF. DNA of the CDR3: TGTGCCAGCATAAGGTCTAGATACTACACAGATACGCAGTATTTT. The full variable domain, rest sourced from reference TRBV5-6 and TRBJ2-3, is DAGVTQSPTHLIKTRGQQVTLRCSPKSGHDTVSWYQQALGQGPQFIFQYYEEEERQRGNFPDRFSGHQFPNYSSELNVNALLLGDSALYLCASIRSRYYTDTQYFGPGTRLTVL.

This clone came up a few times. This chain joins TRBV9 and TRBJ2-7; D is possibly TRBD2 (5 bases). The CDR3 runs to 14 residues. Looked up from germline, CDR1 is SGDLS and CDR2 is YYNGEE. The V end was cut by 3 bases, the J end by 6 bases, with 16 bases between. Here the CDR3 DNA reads TGTGCCAGCAGCGGGAGGCAGTCCTTGGGCGAGCAGTACTTC. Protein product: CASSGRQSLGEQYF.

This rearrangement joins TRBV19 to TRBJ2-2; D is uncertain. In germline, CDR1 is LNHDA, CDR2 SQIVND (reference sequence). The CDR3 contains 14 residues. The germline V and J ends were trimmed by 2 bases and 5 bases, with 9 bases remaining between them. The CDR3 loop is CASSILIQTGELFF. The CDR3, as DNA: TGTGCCAGTAGTATATTGATCCAGACCGGGGAGCTGTTTTTT.

The CDR3: CAWSLGRGYNSPLHF. The CDR3 nucleotides are TGTGCCTGGAGTCTCGGGCGTGGCTATAATTCACCCCTCCACTTT. The rearrangement uses TRBV30 and TRBJ1-6, with unresolved D. The V and J ends lost 2 bases and 3 bases respectively, with 11 bases between them. CDR1 and CDR2 from the germline V gene are GTSNPN and SVGIG (reference sequence). This CDR3 is 15 amino acids long.